This T cell receptor beta chain was profiled in a study of CD8+CD57+ T cells in acquired aplastic anemia. For the study at large: DNA recovered from sorted CD4+ and CD8+ cells had a mean of approximately 3.4 ug. Approximately 10 million reads, on average, were obtained for CD4+ cells from healthy donors.

Trimming took 6 bases from V and 0 from J, leaving 9 bases between them. This CDR3 contains 13 residues. In germline, CDR1 is SQVTM, CDR2 ANQGSEA. According to the study, genomic DNA was the template for TCR beta VDJ and CDR3 profiling. One entry per CDR3 protein results from TCRdb running MiXCR on the reads. This sample yields about 190,000 distinct CDR3 sequences, of which roughly 56% are seen a single time; approximately 15% belongs to the top ten. Regarding this clonotype: Its antigen remains unknown.

The study's findings and limits: Controls did not differ significantly from patients in CD8+ Simpson's diversity. Patients and controls shared just under 30 CD8+ CDR3 sequences, highly expressed in patients.

Material: sorted CD4+, CD8+, or CD8+CD57+ T cells (not recorded which) from PBMCs. This sequence originates from a human donor in good health, serving as a control. V is TRBV29-1 and J is TRBJ1-5, with a weak D call TRBD1 (6 bases). CDR3 sequence reads: CSVQTGSNQPQHF. The CDR3 DNA sequence: TGCAGCGTCCAGACAGGTAGCAATCAGCCCCAGCATTTT.